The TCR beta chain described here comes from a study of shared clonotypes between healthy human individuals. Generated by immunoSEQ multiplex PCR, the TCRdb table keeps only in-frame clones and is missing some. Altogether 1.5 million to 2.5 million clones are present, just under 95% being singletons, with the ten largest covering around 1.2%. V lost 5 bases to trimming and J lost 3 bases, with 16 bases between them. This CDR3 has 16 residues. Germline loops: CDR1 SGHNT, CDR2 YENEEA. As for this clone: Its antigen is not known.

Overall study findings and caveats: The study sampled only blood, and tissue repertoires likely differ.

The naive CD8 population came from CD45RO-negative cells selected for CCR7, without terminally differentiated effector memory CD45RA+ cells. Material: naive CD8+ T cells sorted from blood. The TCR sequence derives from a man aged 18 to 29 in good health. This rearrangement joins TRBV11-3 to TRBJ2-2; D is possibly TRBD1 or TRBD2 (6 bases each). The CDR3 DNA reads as TGTGCCAGCAGCATGGACCAGGAGGGGGACACCGGGGAGCTGTTTTTT. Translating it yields CASSMDQEGDTGELFF.